The source of this TCR beta chain is a study of cytomegalovirus exposure and HLA in healthy donors. Looked up from germline, CDR1 is ENHRY and CDR2 is SYGVKD. V lost 9 bases and J lost 6, with 18 bases in between. The CDR3 extends over 14 amino acids. Only a few counts were recorded for this clone. Its antigen is unidentified. The PCR employed 60 Vbeta primers together with 13 Jbeta primers. Clones were sequenced by immunoSEQ multiplex PCR, and TCRdb holds only the in-frame ones, with some missing. In the table there are 160,000 or so clones, 80% of which are singletons. General study findings and limits: One later analysis reportedly identified an Asian-associated ancestry cluster that showed fewer N-insertions than the roughly 670-donor mean. In a later analysis, parvovirus B19, influenza, CMV and Epstein-Barr virus appeared linked to several top co-occurrence clusters.

V and J are TRBV10-3 and TRBJ2-1, with D maybe TRBD1 (6 bases). The TCR comes from a man aged 40-55 years in good health and CMV-seronegative. The sequenced sample was PBMCs. This CDR3 is CAIRTGTSLNEQFF. CDR3 sequence (DNA): TGTGCCATTAGAACAGGGACGAGCCTCAATGAGCAGTTCTTC.